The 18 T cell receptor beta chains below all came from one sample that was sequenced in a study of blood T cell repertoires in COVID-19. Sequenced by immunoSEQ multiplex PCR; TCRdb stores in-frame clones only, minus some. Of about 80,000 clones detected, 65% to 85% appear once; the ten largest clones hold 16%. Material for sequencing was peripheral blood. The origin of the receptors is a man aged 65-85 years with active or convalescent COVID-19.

CDR3 loop: CASSLPHWGGVYQPQHF. DNA for the CDR3: TGTGCCAGCAGTTTACCCCATTGGGGAGGGGTGTATCAGCCCCAGCATTTT. V usage is TRBV28 and J usage is TRBJ1-5; tentative D call: TRBD1 (5 bases). The V and J ends lost 2 bases and 5 bases respectively, with 19 bases between them. The CDR3 totals 17 residues. Germline loops: CDR1 MDHEN, CDR2 SYDVKM. The whole variable domain, remainder taken from reference TRBV28 and TRBJ1-5, is DVKVTQSSRYLVKRTGEKVFLECVQDMDHENMFWYRQDPGLGLRLIYFSYDVKMKEKGDIPEGYSVSREKKERFSLILESASTNQTSMYLCASSLPHWGGVYQPQHFGDGTRLSIL.

CDR3 DNA: TGTGCCAGCTCAATACAGGGGTCAAACGAGCAGTACTTC. Protein sequence: CASSIQGSNEQYF. The rearrangement links TRBV18 to TRBJ2-7; 7 positions agree with TRBD1. Germline loops: CDR1 KGHSH, CDR2 LQKENI. V lost 5 bases and J lost 5; bases outside the gene matches: 6. The CDR3 consists of 13 residues. The full variable domain, rest sourced from reference TRBV18 and TRBJ2-7, is NAGVMQNPRHLVRRRGQEARLRCSPMKGHSHVYWYRQLPEEGLKFMVYLQKENIIDESGMPKERFSAEFPKEGPSILRIQQVVRGDSAAYFCASSIQGSNEQYFGPGTRLTVT.

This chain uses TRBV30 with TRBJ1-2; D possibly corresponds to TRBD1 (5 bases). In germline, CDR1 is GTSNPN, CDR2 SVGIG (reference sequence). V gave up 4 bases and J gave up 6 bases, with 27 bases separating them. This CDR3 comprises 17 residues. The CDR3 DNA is TGTGCCTGGACCCCCCTCCTCAACGCAGGGATAGGCCATGGCTACACCTTC. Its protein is CAWTPLLNAGIGHGYTF.

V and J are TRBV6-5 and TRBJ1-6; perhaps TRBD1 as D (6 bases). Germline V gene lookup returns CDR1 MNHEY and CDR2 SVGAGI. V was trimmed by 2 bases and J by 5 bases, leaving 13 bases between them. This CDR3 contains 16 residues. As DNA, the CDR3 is TGTGCCAGCAGTTACGAGGTGGGGGCGAATAATTCACCCCTCCACTTT. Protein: CASSYEVGANNSPLHF.

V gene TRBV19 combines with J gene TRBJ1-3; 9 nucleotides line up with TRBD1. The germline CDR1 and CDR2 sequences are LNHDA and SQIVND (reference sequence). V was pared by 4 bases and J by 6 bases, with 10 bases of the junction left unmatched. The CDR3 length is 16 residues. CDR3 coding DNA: TGTGCCAGTAGTACCGCGGGGGACAGGGCCAAAAACACCATATATTTT. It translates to CASSTAGDRAKNTIYF.

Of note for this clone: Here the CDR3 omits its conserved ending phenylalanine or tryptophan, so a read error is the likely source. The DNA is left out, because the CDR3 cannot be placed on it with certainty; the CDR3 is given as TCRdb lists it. The CDR3 region is CSVEEADYL. The chain combines TRBV29-1 with TRBJ1-2; the D call of TRBD1 is as the table states it, not checked on the DNA. The CDR3 has 9 residues if both end residues are counted. Germline V CDR1 and CDR2: SQVTM, ANQGSEA.

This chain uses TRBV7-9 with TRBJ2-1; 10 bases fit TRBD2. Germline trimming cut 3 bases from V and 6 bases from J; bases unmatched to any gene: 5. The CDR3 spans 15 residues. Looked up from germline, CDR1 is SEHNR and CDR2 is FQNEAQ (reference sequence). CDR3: CASSLVLAGGNEQFF. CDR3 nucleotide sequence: TGTGCCAGCAGCTTGGTATTAGCGGGGGGCAATGAGCAGTTCTTC.

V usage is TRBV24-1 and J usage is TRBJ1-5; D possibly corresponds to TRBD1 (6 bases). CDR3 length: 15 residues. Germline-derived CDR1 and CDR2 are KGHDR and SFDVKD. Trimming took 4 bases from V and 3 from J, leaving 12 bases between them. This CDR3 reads CATSDSQGHNQPQHF. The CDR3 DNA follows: TGTGCCACCAGTGACTCCCAGGGACACAATCAGCCCCAGCATTTT.

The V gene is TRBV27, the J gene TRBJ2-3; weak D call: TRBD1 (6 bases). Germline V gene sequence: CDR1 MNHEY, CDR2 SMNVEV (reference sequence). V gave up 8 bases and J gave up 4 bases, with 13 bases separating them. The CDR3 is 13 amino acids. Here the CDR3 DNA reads TGTGCCAGCGAGGGGTCAGGGGCAGATACGCAGTATTTT. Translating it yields CASEGSGADTQYF.

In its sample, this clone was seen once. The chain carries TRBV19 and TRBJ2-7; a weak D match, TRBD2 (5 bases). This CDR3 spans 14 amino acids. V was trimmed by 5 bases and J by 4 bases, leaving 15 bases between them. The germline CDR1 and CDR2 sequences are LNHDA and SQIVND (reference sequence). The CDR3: CASSSTGEIYEQYF. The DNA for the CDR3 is TGTGCCAGTAGTTCTACCGGGGAAATTTACGAGCAGTACTTC.

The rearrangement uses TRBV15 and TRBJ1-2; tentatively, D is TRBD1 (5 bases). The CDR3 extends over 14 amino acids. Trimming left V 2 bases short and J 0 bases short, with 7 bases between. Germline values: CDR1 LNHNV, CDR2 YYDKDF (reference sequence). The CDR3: CATSRQGANYGYTF. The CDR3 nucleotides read TGTGCCACCAGCAGACAAGGGGCTAACTATGGCTACACCTTC.

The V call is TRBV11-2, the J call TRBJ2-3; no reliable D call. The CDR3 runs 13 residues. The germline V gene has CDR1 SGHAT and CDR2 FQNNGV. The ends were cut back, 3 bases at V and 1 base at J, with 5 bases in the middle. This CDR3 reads CASSFTGTDTQYF. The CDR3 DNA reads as TGTGCCAGCAGCTTCACTGGCACAGATACGCAGTATTTT.

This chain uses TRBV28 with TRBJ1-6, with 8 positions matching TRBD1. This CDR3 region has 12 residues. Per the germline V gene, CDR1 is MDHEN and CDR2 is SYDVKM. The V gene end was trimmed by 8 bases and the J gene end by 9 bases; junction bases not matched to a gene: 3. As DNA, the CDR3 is TGTGCCAGCGGGACAGGCTTTTCACCCCTCCACTTT. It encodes CASGTGFSPLHF.

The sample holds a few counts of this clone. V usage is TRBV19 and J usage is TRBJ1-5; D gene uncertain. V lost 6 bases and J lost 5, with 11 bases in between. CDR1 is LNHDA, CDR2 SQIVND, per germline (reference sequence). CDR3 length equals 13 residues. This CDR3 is CASSLQPDQPQHF. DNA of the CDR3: TGTGCCAGTAGCCTACAGCCCGATCAGCCCCAGCATTTT.

The CDR3 here is CASSYIAGGKDTQYF. In nucleotides, the CDR3 is TGTGCCAGCAGCTATATAGCGGGGGGTAAAGATACGCAGTATTTT. The chain combines TRBV11-3 with TRBJ2-3, with 10 bases fitting TRBD2. Per germline, CDR1 SGHNT and CDR2 YENEEA. V was pared by 4 bases and J by 5 bases, with 6 bases of the junction left unmatched. The length of the CDR3 is 15 residues.

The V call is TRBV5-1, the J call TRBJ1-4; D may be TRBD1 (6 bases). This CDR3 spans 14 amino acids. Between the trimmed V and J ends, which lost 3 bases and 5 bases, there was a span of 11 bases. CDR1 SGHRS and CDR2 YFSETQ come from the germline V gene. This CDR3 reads CASSSNQGNEKLFF. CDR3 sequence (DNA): TGCGCCAGCAGCTCTAATCAGGGGAATGAAAAACTGTTTTTT.

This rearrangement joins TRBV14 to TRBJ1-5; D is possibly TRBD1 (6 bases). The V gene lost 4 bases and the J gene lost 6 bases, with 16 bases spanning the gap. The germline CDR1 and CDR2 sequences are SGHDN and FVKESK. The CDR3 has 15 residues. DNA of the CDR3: TGTGCCAGCAGCCCGGGAGGCAGGGGAGGTCAGCCCCAGCATTTT. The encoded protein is CASSPGGRGGQPQHF.

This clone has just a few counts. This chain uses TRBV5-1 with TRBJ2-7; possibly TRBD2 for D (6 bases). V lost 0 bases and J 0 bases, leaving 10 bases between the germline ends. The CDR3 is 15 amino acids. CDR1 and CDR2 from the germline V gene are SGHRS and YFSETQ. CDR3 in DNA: TGCGCCAGCAGCTTGGCCGGGGAGGACTCCTACGAGCAGTACTTC. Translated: CASSLAGEDSYEQYF.